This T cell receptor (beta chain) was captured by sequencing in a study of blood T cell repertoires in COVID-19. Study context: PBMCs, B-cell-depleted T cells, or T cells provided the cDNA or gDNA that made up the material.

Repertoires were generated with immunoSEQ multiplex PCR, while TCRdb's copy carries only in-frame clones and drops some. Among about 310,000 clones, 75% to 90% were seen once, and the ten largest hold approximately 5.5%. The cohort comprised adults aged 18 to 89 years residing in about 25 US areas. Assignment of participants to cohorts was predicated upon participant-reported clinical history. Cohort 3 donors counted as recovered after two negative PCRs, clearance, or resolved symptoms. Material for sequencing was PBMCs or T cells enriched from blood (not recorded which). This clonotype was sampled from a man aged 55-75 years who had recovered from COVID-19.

CDR3 region: CASSFTSGSIYEQYF. CDR3 nucleotide sequence: TGCGCCAGCAGCTTTACTAGCGGAAGCATCTACGAGCAGTACTTC. The rearrangement links TRBV5-1 to TRBJ2-7; 8 bases are shared with TRBD2. The CDR3 spans 15 residues. V trimming: 2 bases; J trimming: 3 bases; junction bases outside the gene matches: 7. Per germline, CDR1 SGHRS and CDR2 YFSETQ. The full variable domain, its missing parts supplied by reference TRBV5-1 and TRBJ2-7, is KAGVTQTPRYLIKTRGQQVTLSCSPISGHRSVSWYQQTPGQGLQFLFEYFSETQRNKGNFPGRFSGRQFSNSRSEMNVSTLELGDSALYLCASSFTSGSIYEQYFGPGTRLTVT.